The 4 T cell receptor beta chains below were found in one sample sequenced in a study of blood T cell repertoires in COVID-19. TCRdb's copy holds only in-frame clones and misses some; the assay was immunoSEQ multiplex PCR. Among about 180,000 clones listed, about 88% were seen once. Specimen: peripheral blood. The receptor source for this set is a woman under 40 with active or convalescent COVID-19.

The genes are TRBV10-1 and TRBJ1-2; D is ambiguous. CDR3 length: 13 amino acids. Germline V gene sequence: CDR1 WNHNN, CDR2 SYGVQD (reference sequence). V lost 3 bases and J lost 3, with 8 bases in between. The CDR3 region has the DNA TGCGCCAGCAGTGATCCCGGGTACTATGGCTACACCTTC. It encodes CASSDPGYYGYTF.

The chain combines TRBV30 with TRBJ1-5, with D hard to call. Trimming took 0 bases from V and 4 from J, leaving 7 bases between them. The CDR3 extends over 13 amino acids. In germline, CDR1 is GTSNPN, CDR2 SVGIG (reference sequence). The CDR3 loop reads CAWSVRGNQPQHF. DNA of the CDR3: TGTGCCTGGAGTGTACGAGGAAATCAGCCCCAGCATTTT.

V is TRBV6-5 and J is TRBJ2-7; D possibly corresponds to TRBD2 (6 bases). CDR3 length: 13 amino acids. Trimming took off 8 bases at V and 3 bases at J, with 14 bases between the two ends. The V gene's germline CDR1 is MNHEY and CDR2 SVGAGI. CDR3 protein: CASGYSSGYEQYF. CDR3 bases: TGTGCCAGCGGGTATAGTAGCGGCTACGAGCAGTACTTC.

In this sample, this clone turned up once. The chain uses TRBV7-9 and TRBJ1-1, with TRBD1 as a possible D gene (5 bases). Between the trimmed V and J ends, which lost 1 base and 6 bases, there was a span of 12 bases. The CDR3 runs to 14 residues. In germline, CDR1 is SEHNR, CDR2 FQNEAQ (reference sequence). The CDR3 sequence: CASSLGGRTAEAFF. The CDR3 DNA reads as TGTGCCAGCAGCTTAGGGGGCCGGACCGCTGAAGCTTTCTTT.